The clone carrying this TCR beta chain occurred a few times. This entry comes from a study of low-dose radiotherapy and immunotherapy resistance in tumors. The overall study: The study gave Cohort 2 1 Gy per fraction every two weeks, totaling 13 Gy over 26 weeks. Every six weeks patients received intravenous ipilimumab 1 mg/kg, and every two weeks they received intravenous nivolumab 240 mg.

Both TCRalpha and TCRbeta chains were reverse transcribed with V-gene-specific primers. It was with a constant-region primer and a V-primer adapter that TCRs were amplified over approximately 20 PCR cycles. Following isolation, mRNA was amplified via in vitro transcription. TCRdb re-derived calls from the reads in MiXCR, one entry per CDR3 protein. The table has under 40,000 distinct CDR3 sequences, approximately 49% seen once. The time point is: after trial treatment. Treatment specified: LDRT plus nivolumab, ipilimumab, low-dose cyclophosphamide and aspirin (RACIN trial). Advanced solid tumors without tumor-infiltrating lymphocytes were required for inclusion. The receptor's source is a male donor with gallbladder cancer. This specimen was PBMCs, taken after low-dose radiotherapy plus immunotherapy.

The chain's CDR3 is CASSSSGTGTYEQYF. The CDR3 coding sequence is TGTGCCAGCAGTTCCTCCGGGACTGGGACCTACGAGCAGTACTTC. The V gene is TRBV28, the J gene TRBJ2-7; D may be TRBD2 (6 bases). The CDR3 runs to 15 residues. V lost 4 bases and J lost 2, with 15 bases in between. Germline values: CDR1 MDHEN, CDR2 SYDVKM.